The next 30 T cell receptor beta chains were all read from a single sample in a study of PD-L1 blockade in urothelial cancer (dated by TCRdb to 2017 to 2019). The method was the immunoSEQ multiplex PCR assay. Entries here come from immuneACCESS through TCRdb and include only in-frame sequences with V and J called. Some clones fail to appear in such tables; in the studies checked, an unresolved V gene covers under half of the shortfall, and the cause of the remainder is unknown. The sample table shows 50,000 to 60,000 clones, and approximately 86% are seen once. The ten biggest clones cover 2.5% to 3.5% of the sample. The material sequenced was PBMCs, taken around atezolizumab (anti-PD-L1) treatment. Source of these receptors: a man aged 45-65 years with urothelial cancer.

The V call is TRBV19, the J call TRBJ2-3; 7 positions match TRBD1. Trimming took 5 bases from V and 0 from J; bases not matched to a gene: 2. CDR3 length: 14 amino acids. CDR1 is LNHDA and CDR2 is SQIVND in the germline V gene (reference sequence). The CDR3 DNA is TGTGCCAGTAGTTTGGACAGGAGCACAGATACGCAGTATTTT. It codes for CASSLDRSTDTQYF.

This chain uses TRBV27 with TRBJ1-1; D might be TRBD1 (6 bases). CDR1 is MNHEY and CDR2 is SMNVEV in the germline V gene (reference sequence). Trimming took off 5 bases at V and 3 bases at J, with 13 bases between the two ends. CDR3 length: 14 residues. The CDR3 spells CASSRQQGHTEAFF. The DNA of the CDR3 is TGTGCCAGCAGTCGACAACAGGGACACACTGAAGCTTTCTTT.

This clone was seen a handful of times. The chain carries TRBV19 and TRBJ1-2, with D perhaps TRBD1 (6 bases). There are 13 residues in the CDR3. The V and J ends lost 5 bases and 5 bases respectively, with 12 bases between them. Germline CDR1 and CDR2: LNHDA and SQIVND (reference sequence). This CDR3 is CASSQQGLYGYTF. In nucleotides, the CDR3 is TGTGCCAGTAGTCAACAGGGCTTGTATGGCTACACCTTC.

The rearrangement links TRBV11-2 to TRBJ2-3; D not resolved. CDR3 size: 12 residues. V lost 4 bases, J lost 12 bases, and 14 bases lay in between. Germline V lookup: CDR1 SGHAT, CDR2 FQNNGV. For the CDR3, the DNA is TGTGCCAGCAGCTCCGAAGCCGTTGATCAGTATTTT. It specifies CASSSEAVDQYF.

The rearrangement joins TRBV5-6 to TRBJ2-1; D gene unclear. CDR1 SGHDT and CDR2 YYEEEE come from the germline V gene. V was pared by 2 bases and J by 1 base, with 10 bases between. The CDR3 length is 15 residues. CDR3 in DNA: TGTGCCAGCAGCTTTTTGGTAGTTTCCTACAATGAGCAGTTCTTC. Protein: CASSFLVVSYNEQFF.

The chain recombines TRBV5-8 with TRBJ1-1, with unresolved D. Germline lookup yields CDR1 SGHTS and CDR2 YDEGEE. There are 14 residues in the CDR3. Trimming shortened V by 0 bases and J by 5 bases, and 11 bases separated the two germline ends. The CDR3 nucleotides are TGTGCCAGCAGCTTGGGACTTGGTGGTACTGAAGCTTTCTTT. Amino acid sequence: CASSLGLGGTEAFF.

The chain recombines TRBV28 with TRBJ1-2; 8 nucleotides match TRBD1. The CDR3 length is 15 residues. Germline CDR1 MDHEN, CDR2 SYDVKM. The ends lost 5 bases at V and 4 bases at J; junction bases unmatched: 9. CDR3 in DNA: TGTGCCAGCAGTACCTGGACAGGGATGGGCTATGGCTACACCTTC. Translating gives CASSTWTGMGYGYTF.

The rearrangement uses TRBV6-4 and TRBJ2-1; D perhaps matches TRBD2 (5 bases). The CDR3 runs to 14 residues. Germline V gene data show CDR1 as MRHNA and CDR2 as SNTAGT. Trimming shortened V by 4 bases and J by 15 bases, and 22 bases separated the two germline ends. CDR3 DNA: TGTGCCAGCAGTGTAAGGGTCGATAGCGTTATGGTGTTCTTC. It translates to CASSVRVDSVMVFF.

This rearrangement joins TRBV6-1 to TRBJ1-1; 7 nucleotides align to TRBD1. The CDR3 is 14 residues long. Trimming cost V 6 bases and J 2 bases; bases outside gene matches: 6. The germline V gene has CDR1 MNHNS and CDR2 SASEGT. The CDR3 nucleotides read TGTGCCAGCAGCGCAGGGACAGTCAACACTGAAGCTTTCTTT. This translates into CASSAGTVNTEAFF.

V usage is TRBV28 and J usage is TRBJ2-2, with 13 bases matching TRBD2. V trimming: 3 bases; J trimming: 1 base; junction bases outside the gene matches: 11. CDR3 length equals 20 residues. Germline V gene data show CDR1 as MDHEN and CDR2 as SYDVKM. The CDR3 sequence is CASSFLLAGGPGKNTGELFF. The CDR3, as DNA: TGTGCCAGCAGTTTCCTACTAGCGGGAGGGCCTGGGAAGAACACCGGGGAGCTGTTTTTT.

The J gene is TRBJ2-3, the V gene TRBV28; 11 nucleotides line up with TRBD2. The CDR3 extends over 16 amino acids. Germline CDR1 and CDR2: MDHEN and SYDVKM. The V segment lost 5 bases and the J segment 2 bases; nucleotides outside the gene matches: 6. Written as DNA, the CDR3 is TGTGCCAGCAGTATACTAGCGGGAGTCTACACAGATACGCAGTATTTT. Its translation is CASSILAGVYTDTQYF.

The V gene is TRBV10-2, the J gene TRBJ2-2; 8 bases are shared with TRBD2. Per the germline V gene, CDR1 is WSHSY and CDR2 is SAAADI. After removal of 3 bases from V and 4 bases from J, the junction contained 4 bases not matched to a gene. The CDR3 runs 15 residues. The CDR3 loop reads CASSEWREATGELFF. CDR3 DNA sequence: TGCGCCAGCAGTGAATGGCGGGAGGCCACCGGGGAGCTGTTTTTT.

This chain links TRBV23-1 with TRBJ1-2; D unclear. TRBV23-1 is sorted into the ORF group, with uncertain function. The CDR3 is 15 amino acids. The ends were cut back, 8 bases at V and 2 bases at J, with 18 bases in the middle. The CDR3 bases are TGCGCCAGCGGGTCCTTTCCCCCAGGAAACTATGGCTACACCTTC. Translating gives CASGSFPPGNYGYTF.

The sample holds one count of this clone. The chain joins TRBV19 to TRBJ2-7; maybe TRBD1 (6 bases). The V and J ends lost 4 bases and 7 bases respectively, with 20 bases between them. CDR1 and CDR2 from the germline V gene are LNHDA and SQIVND (reference sequence). The CDR3 is 15 amino acids. This CDR3 reads CASSNSLRGVREQYF. DNA of the CDR3: TGTGCCAGTAGTAACTCGCTCAGGGGCGTTCGGGAGCAGTACTTC. The full variable domain, rest sourced from reference TRBV19 and TRBJ2-7, is DGGITQSPKYLFRKEGQNVTLSCEQNLNHDAMYWYRQDPGQGLRLIYYSQIVNDFQKGDIAEGYSVSREKKESFPLTVTSAQKNPTAFYLCASSNSLRGVREQYFGPGTRLTVT.

The chain couples TRBV19 to TRBJ1-3, with TRBD1 as a possible D gene (5 bases). CDR1 and CDR2 from the germline V gene are LNHDA and SQIVND (reference sequence). The CDR3 is 15 amino acids. Trimming pared 6 bases from V and 0 bases from J, leaving 12 bases between. The CDR3 protein is CASRERGLSGNTIYF. For the CDR3, the DNA is TGTGCCAGTAGGGAAAGGGGTCTCTCTGGAAACACCATATATTTT. The variable domain in full, with the rest retrieved from reference TRBV19 and TRBJ1-3, is DGGITQSPKYLFRKEGQNVTLSCEQNLNHDAMYWYRQDPGQGLRLIYYSQIVNDFQKGDIAEGYSVSREKKESFPLTVTSAQKNPTAFYLCASRERGLSGNTIYFGEGSWLTVV.

The chain recombines TRBV19 with TRBJ1-6, with D perhaps matching TRBD1 (6 bases). From germline, CDR1 is LNHDA and CDR2 SQIVND (reference sequence). V was shortened by 5 bases and J by 7 bases, with 15 bases between the two germline ends. This CDR3 is 15 amino acids long. The DNA of the CDR3 is TGTGCCAGTAGTCCCGAGGGGGGGTTCAATTCACCCCTCCACTTT. It specifies CASSPEGGFNSPLHF.

This chain uses TRBV2 with TRBJ2-3, with 11 bases aligning to TRBD2. Germline V gives CDR1 SNHLY, CDR2 FYNNEI. CDR3 length: 14 residues. V shed 4 bases and J 11 bases; nucleotides not matched to a gene: 8. The DNA for the CDR3 is TGTGCCAGCAGTGCTCTAGCGGGAGGCCTACTGCAGTATTTT. This gives the protein CASSALAGGLLQYF. The entire variable domain, with the rest obtained from reference TRBV2 and TRBJ2-3, is as follows: EPEVTQTPSHQVTQMGQEVILRCVPISNHLYFYWYRQILGQKVEFLVSFYNNEISEKSEIFDDQFSVERPDGSNFTLKIRSTKLEDSAMYFCASSALAGGLLQYFGPGTRLTVL.

The rearrangement links TRBV6-4 to TRBJ2-5; 8 nucleotides agree with TRBD2. The DNA end is more similar to TRBJ2-7, so the J call may be wrong. The germline V gene has CDR1 MRHNA and CDR2 SNTAGT. This CDR3 spans 16 amino acids. In DNA form, the CDR3 reads TGTGCCAGCAGTGACTCCACACATCTAGCGGGTTACGAGCAGTACTTC. It specifies CASSDSTHLAGYEQYF.

The V and J genes are TRBV9 and TRBJ1-3; D is perhaps TRBD1 (5 bases). This CDR3 has 16 residues. Trimming took off 0 bases at V and 0 bases at J, with 10 bases between the two ends. Germline loops: CDR1 SGDLS, CDR2 YYNGEE. CDR3: CASSVGGRGSGNTIYF. In nucleotides, the CDR3 is TGTGCCAGCAGCGTAGGGGGAAGGGGCTCTGGAAACACCATATATTTT.

This clone was seen a handful of times. The chain employs TRBV30 and TRBJ2-3; D might be TRBD1 (5 bases). Germline assignment: CDR1 GTSNPN and CDR2 SVGIG (reference sequence). V lost 3 bases and J 0 bases, leaving 10 bases between the germline ends. This CDR3 is built from 14 residues. CDR3 sequence (DNA): TGTGCCTGGAGCCAGGGATTCAGCACAGATACGCAGTATTTT. The encoded protein is CAWSQGFSTDTQYF.

The chain links TRBV6-4 to TRBJ2-2; D uncertain. The CDR3 has 14 residues. Between the trimmed V and J ends, which lost 0 bases and 5 bases, there was a span of 7 bases. Germline V gene lookup returns CDR1 MRHNA and CDR2 SNTAGT. CDR3 amino acids: CASSDSPGTGELFF. In DNA form, the CDR3 reads TGTGCCAGCAGTGACTCACCCGGGACCGGGGAGCTGTTTTTT.

The chain has TRBV11-2 and TRBJ2-3, with unresolved D. The CDR3 has 12 residues. Germline-derived CDR1 and CDR2 are SGHAT and FQNNGV. V shed 7 bases and J shed 0 bases, with 5 bases lying between them. CDR3 coding DNA: TGTGCCAGCACCCCTAGCACAGATACGCAGTATTTT. Residues: CASTPSTDTQYF. The full variable domain, in which reference TRBV11-2 and TRBJ2-3 provide the parts outside the CDR3, is EAGVAQSPRYKIIEKRQSVAFWCNPISGHATLYWYQQILGQGPKLLIQFQNNGVVDDSQLPKDRFSAERLKGVDSTLKIQPAKLEDSAVYLCASTPSTDTQYFGPGTRLTVL.

The V call is TRBV19, the J call TRBJ2-7, with 8 bases fitting TRBD2. V was clipped by 5 bases and J by 6 bases; unmatched bases: 9. Per the germline V gene, CDR1 is LNHDA and CDR2 is SQIVND (reference sequence). The CDR3 is 14 residues long. The CDR3, as DNA: TGTGCCAGTAGTTCCAGCGGGAGTAGAAGCGAGCAGTACTTC. It codes for CASSSSGSRSEQYF. The variable domain in full, completed from reference TRBV19 and TRBJ2-7, reads DGGITQSPKYLFRKEGQNVTLSCEQNLNHDAMYWYRQDPGQGLRLIYYSQIVNDFQKGDIAEGYSVSREKKESFPLTVTSAQKNPTAFYLCASSSSGSRSEQYFGPGTRLTVT.

J is TRBJ2-2 and V is TRBV9; weak D call: TRBD1 (6 bases). The V gene lost 4 bases and the J gene lost 1 base, with 11 bases spanning the gap. Germline V gene lookup returns CDR1 SGDLS and CDR2 YYNGEE. There are 15 residues in the CDR3. CDR3 nucleotides: TGTGCCAGCAGCCCTCCCAGGGGGAACACCGGGGAGCTGTTTTTT. It is translated as CASSPPRGNTGELFF. Full variable domain (outside the CDR3, taken from reference TRBV9 and TRBJ2-2): DSGVTQTPKHLITATGQRVTLRCSPRSGDLSVYWYQQSLDQGLQFLIQYYNGEERAKGNILERFSAQQFPDLHSELNLSSLELGDSALYFCASSPPRGNTGELFFGEGSRLTVL.

The chain links TRBV5-4 to TRBJ1-2; TRBD1 agrees at 7 bases. V lost 3 bases, J lost 2 bases, and 4 bases stayed unmatched. Germline assignment: CDR1 SGHNT and CDR2 YYREEE (reference sequence). CDR3 size: 14 residues. CDR3 nucleotides: TGTGCCAGCAGCTCCGGACAGGCCAACTATGGCTACACCTTC. This encodes CASSSGQANYGYTF.

This clone is a singleton in its sample. The CDR3 nucleotides read TGCGCCAGCAGCTTGGACGGCGGGAGAAATTACAATGAGCAGTTCTTC. It specifies CASSLDGGRNYNEQFF. V usage is TRBV5-1 and J usage is TRBJ2-1; 7 positions match TRBD2. J gave up 4 bases and V 0 bases, and 7 bases lay outside the gene matches. In germline, CDR1 is SGHRS, CDR2 YFSETQ. CDR3 length: 16 amino acids.

The chain recombines TRBV28 with TRBJ2-7; D possibly corresponds to TRBD2 (6 bases). CDR3 length equals 14 residues. Trimming shortened V by 6 bases and J by 3 bases, and 15 bases separated the two germline ends. Per the germline V gene, CDR1 is MDHEN and CDR2 is SYDVKM. The CDR3 region is CASSRGRLGYEQYF. CDR3 bases: TGTGCCAGCAGCCGTGGGAGGTTGGGCTACGAGCAGTACTTC.

This sequence joins TRBV9 and TRBJ1-2; TRBD1 aligns across 8 bases. The CDR3 has 15 residues. CDR1 and CDR2 from the germline V gene are SGDLS and YYNGEE. With V trimmed by 3 bases and J by 4 bases, 8 bases remained unmatched. The DNA for the CDR3 is TGTGCCAGCAGCGCACAGACAGGGGCCCTCTATGGCTACACCTTC. It codes for CASSAQTGALYGYTF. Full variable domain (remainder filled in from reference TRBV9 and TRBJ1-2): DSGVTQTPKHLITATGQRVTLRCSPRSGDLSVYWYQQSLDQGLQFLIQYYNGEERAKGNILERFSAQQFPDLHSELNLSSLELGDSALYFCASSAQTGALYGYTFGSGTRLTVV.

V gene TRBV7-2 combines with J gene TRBJ2-1; TRBD2 might be the D (6 bases). Germline CDR1 is SGHTA and CDR2 is FQGNSA. Trimming removed 3 bases at V and 1 base at J, with 13 bases between. The CDR3 loop spans 16 amino acids. The CDR3 sequence: CASSLGGAESYNEQFF. In DNA, the CDR3 is TGTGCCAGCAGCTTGGGGGGAGCCGAGTCCTACAATGAGCAGTTCTTC. Filled out from reference TRBV7-2 and TRBJ2-1, the complete variable domain reads GAGVSQSPSNKVTEKGKDVELRCDPISGHTALYWYRQSLGQGLEFLIYFQGNSAPDKSGLPSDRFSAERTGGSVSTLTIQRTQQEDSAVYLCASSLGGAESYNEQFFGPGTRLTVL.

The chain links TRBV28 to TRBJ2-7; 11 bases fit TRBD1. The germline gives CDR1 MDHEN, CDR2 SYDVKM. The CDR3 length is 15 residues. The junction had 8 bases not matched to a gene; V was cut back by 6 bases and J by 4 bases. The CDR3 DNA is TGTGCCAGCAGGACGAGAGGACAGGGGGCTTACGAGCAGTACTTC. As protein: CASRTRGQGAYEQYF.